A single sample is the source of the 10 T cell receptor beta chains below, sequenced in a study of vaccination and CD4 T cells after COVID-19. The treatment: approximately nine-day PBMC culture with coronavirus spike peptide pools or control peptides (ViraFEST assay). Sequenced with the Oncomine TCR Beta short-read assay was DNA taken from cultured CD4+ T cells. TCRdb recomputed calls from the PCR reads with MiXCR, one row per CDR3 protein. Of about 15,000 distinct CDR3 sequences in the sample, about 26% were seen once. Antigen specificity for these receptors is unknown. The sequenced material came from cultured CD4+ T cells from blood. Every receptor here comes from a human donor with COVID-19.

This chain joins TRBV19 and TRBJ1-6; D call uncertain. The V end lost 0 bases, the J end lost 5 bases, and 5 bases lay between the germline ends. The germline V gene encodes CDR1 LNHDA and CDR2 SQIVND (reference sequence). The CDR3 runs to 14 residues. CDR3 residues: CASSIEGNNSPLHF. CDR3 coding DNA: TGTGCCAGTAGTATAGAAGGAAATAATTCACCCCTCCACTTT. Looking up the rest from reference TRBV19 and TRBJ1-6 gives the full variable domain: DGGITQSPKYLFRKEGQNVTLSCEQNLNHDAMYWYRQDPGQGLRLIYYSQIVNDFQKGDIAEGYSVSREKKESFPLTVTSAQKNPTAFYLCASSIEGNNSPLHFGNGTRLTVT.

The chain is built from TRBV5-1 and TRBJ2-3; D is uncertain. The germline CDR1 and CDR2 sequences are SGHRS and YFSETQ. CDR3 length: 15 residues. V was clipped by 4 bases and J by 0 bases, with 12 bases between them. CDR3 sequence: CASSPPVGSTDTQYF. For the CDR3, the DNA is TGCGCCAGCAGCCCCCCCGTAGGGAGCACAGATACGCAGTATTTT.

Only a few counts were recorded for this clonotype. The chain carries TRBV21-1 and TRBJ2-3; TRBD1, the table's D call, was not compared with the DNA. TRBV21-1 is annotated as a pseudogene. This CDR3 contains 13 residues. The CDR3 loop is CASGGQVSDTQYF. The CDR3 DNA reads as TGTGCCAGCGGGGGACAGGTTTCTGATACGCAGTATTTT.

The gene calls are TRBV2 and TRBJ2-3; TRBD2 aligns across 7 bases. Germline V gives CDR1 SNHLY, CDR2 FYNNEI. V lost 3 bases and J lost 4; bases outside the gene matches: 7. The CDR3 totals 15 residues. The DNA of the CDR3 is TGTGCCAGCAGTGAGTTCGGACTAGGCCCAGATACGCAGTATTTT. The encoded protein is CASSEFGLGPDTQYF.

This clonotype is labeled medium-sized. The chain carries TRBV15 and TRBJ1-2, with 10 bases matching TRBD1. CDR1 and CDR2 from the germline V gene are LNHNV and YYDKDF (reference sequence). There are 16 residues in the CDR3. With 5 bases clipped from V and 7 bases from J, the junction kept 13 bases outside the gene matches. The CDR3 protein is CATSGRGQGFWAGYTF. The DNA of the CDR3 is TGTGCCACCAGCGGACGGGGACAGGGGTTTTGGGCTGGCTACACCTTC.

This clonotype was detected a few times. The chain is built from TRBV11-3 and TRBJ2-1; 12 bases line up with TRBD1. Per germline, CDR1 SGHNT and CDR2 YENEEA. The CDR3 consists of 14 residues. The V segment lost 5 bases and the J segment 7 bases; nucleotides outside the gene matches: 3. CDR3 amino acids: CASSGTGGQNEQFF. As DNA, the CDR3 is TGTGCCAGCAGCGGGACAGGGGGCCAAAATGAGCAGTTCTTC.

The gene calls are TRBV20-1 and TRBJ2-1; the D gene is possibly TRBD2 (7 bases). The CDR3 covers 20 residues. V gave up 0 bases and J gave up 5 bases, with 29 bases separating them. Germline V gene data show CDR1 as DFQATT and CDR2 as SNEGSKA (reference sequence). In DNA form, the CDR3 reads TGCAGTGCTAGAGACATGGAGGGGGGGAATTTTCAGGGCCTTGACAATGAGCAGTTCTTC. Amino acids: CSARDMEGGNFQGLDNEQFF.

The chain employs TRBV11-2 and TRBJ1-1; possible D gene TRBD1, 6 bases. This CDR3 has 14 residues. CDR1 and CDR2 (germline): SGHAT, FQNNGV. V shed 7 bases and J shed 4 bases, with 16 bases lying between them. DNA of the CDR3: TGTGCCAGCACCAGGACAGTCGGGGGCACTGAAGCTTTCTTT. Amino acid sequence: CASTRTVGGTEAFF.

The V and J genes are TRBV4-3 and TRBJ1-6; D is uncertain. V was shortened by 0 bases and J by 8 bases, with 8 bases between the two germline ends. The CDR3 has 14 amino acids. Germline assignment: CDR1 LGHNA and CDR2 YSLEER. The DNA for the CDR3 is TGCGCCAGCAGCCAAGATCTTAGGGATTCACCCCTCCACTTT. Protein: CASSQDLRDSPLHF.

The genes are TRBV27 and TRBJ2-7, with D possibly matching TRBD2 (7 bases). The CDR3 length is 14 residues. The V gene lost 8 bases and the J gene lost 3 bases, with 17 bases spanning the gap. Per the germline V gene, CDR1 is MNHEY and CDR2 is SMNVEV (reference sequence). Written as DNA, the CDR3 is TGTGCCAGCTTAGCTTTCGGGGGGCACTACGAGCAGTACTTC. It is translated as CASLAFGGHYEQYF.